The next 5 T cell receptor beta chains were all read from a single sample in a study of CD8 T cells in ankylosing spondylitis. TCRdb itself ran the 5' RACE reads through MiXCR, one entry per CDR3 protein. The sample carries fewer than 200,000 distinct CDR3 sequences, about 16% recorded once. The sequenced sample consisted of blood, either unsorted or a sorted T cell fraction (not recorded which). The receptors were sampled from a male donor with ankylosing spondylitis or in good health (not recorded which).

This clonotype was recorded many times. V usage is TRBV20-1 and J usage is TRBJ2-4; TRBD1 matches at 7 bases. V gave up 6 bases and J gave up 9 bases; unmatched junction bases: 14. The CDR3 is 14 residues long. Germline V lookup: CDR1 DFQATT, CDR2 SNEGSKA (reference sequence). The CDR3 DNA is TGCAGTGCCGCATCAGGGACCCACAGGGGCATTCAGTACTTC. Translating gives CSAASGTHRGIQYF.

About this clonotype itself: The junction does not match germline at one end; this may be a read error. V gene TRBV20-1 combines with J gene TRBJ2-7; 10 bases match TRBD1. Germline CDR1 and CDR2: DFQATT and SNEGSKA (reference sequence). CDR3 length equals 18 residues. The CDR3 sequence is CCARGTGEWTASSYEQYF. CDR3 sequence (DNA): TGCTGTGCTAGAGGGACAGGGGAGTGGACGGCGTCATCCTACGAGCAGTACTTC.

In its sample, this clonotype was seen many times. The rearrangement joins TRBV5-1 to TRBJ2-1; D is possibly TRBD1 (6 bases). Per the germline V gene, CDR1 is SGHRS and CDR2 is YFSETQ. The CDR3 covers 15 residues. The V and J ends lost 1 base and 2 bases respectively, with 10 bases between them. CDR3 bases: TGCGCCAGCAGCTTGACCGGGGACACCTACAATGAGCAGTTCTTC. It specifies CASSLTGDTYNEQFF.

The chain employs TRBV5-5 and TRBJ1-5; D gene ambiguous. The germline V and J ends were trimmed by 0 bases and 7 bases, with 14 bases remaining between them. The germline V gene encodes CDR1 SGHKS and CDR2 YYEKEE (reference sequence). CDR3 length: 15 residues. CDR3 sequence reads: CASSLASGYRQPQHF. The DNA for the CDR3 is TGTGCCAGCAGCTTGGCCTCGGGGTACAGACAGCCCCAGCATTTT. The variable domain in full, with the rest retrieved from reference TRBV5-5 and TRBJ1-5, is DAGVTQSPTHLIKTRGQQVTLRCSPISGHKSVSWYQQVLGQGPQFIFQYYEKEERGRGNFPDRFSARQFPNYSSELNVNALLLGDSALYLCASSLASGYRQPQHFGDGTRLSIL.

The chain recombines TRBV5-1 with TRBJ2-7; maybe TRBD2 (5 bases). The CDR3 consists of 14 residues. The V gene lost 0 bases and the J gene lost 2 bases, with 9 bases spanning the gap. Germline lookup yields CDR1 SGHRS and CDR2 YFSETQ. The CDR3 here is CASSLDLAAYEQYF. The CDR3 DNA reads TGCGCCAGCAGCTTGGATCTAGCAGCCTACGAGCAGTACTTC. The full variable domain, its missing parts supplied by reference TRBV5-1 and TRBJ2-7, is KAGVTQTPRYLIKTRGQQVTLSCSPISGHRSVSWYQQTPGQGLQFLFEYFSETQRNKGNFPGRFSGRQFSNSRSEMNVSTLELGDSALYLCASSLDLAAYEQYFGPGTRLTVT.